This T cell receptor beta chain stems from a study of cytomegalovirus exposure and HLA in healthy donors (dated by TCRdb to 2016 to 2017). Regarding the research as a whole: An earlier analysis of 587 of the donors reported approximately 300 Gb of sequence data and 95 million to 140 million unique TCR beta sequences obtained from approximately 180 million T cells. Around 320 gigabases of sequencing data and some 85 million unique TCR sequences were included in an early release covering about 620 HLA-typed donors. Of the roughly 400 genotyped donors, approximately 83% fell in the genetic ancestry cluster associated with self-reported Caucasian donors. The study aimed to test whether signatures of past pathogen exposure could be identified by cataloging public T cell receptors. The study profiled the T cell repertoires of hundreds of subjects by immunosequencing and related them to cytomegalovirus serostatus. A separate validation cohort of more than 100 different subjects was used in addition to the roughly 620-subject first cohort. High-throughput TCR immunosequencing, statistical association of individual TCRs with disease status, and machine learning were combined to predict cytomegalovirus infection status. To study patterns of TCR occurrence, a later analysis re-analyzed previously published TCR beta repertoires from around 660 donors and added high-resolution HLA genotyping. Rather than drawing on any new phenotypic data, the later analysis identified candidate immune exposures from TCR beta sequences and the way those sequences occurred across donors. An earlier analysis of approximately 630 of the donors applied high-throughput TCR beta sequencing to assess whether each TCR beta V gene segment acted as functional or pseudogenic. Alongside the repertoire data, information on donor age, sex, ethnicity and CMV serostatus was compiled. In a later genetic analysis, genome-wide SNP genotypes for about 65% of the roughly 700 donors were used, and that subset was treated as a discovery cohort. All discovery cohort repertoires had been generated using a single sequencing platform. HLA typing covered class I and class II loci at four-digit resolution. The number of typed donors differed by locus: about 620-640 for A, B, C, DRB1 and DQB1; 500 to 550 for DQA1; approximately 610 for DPA1; and some 470 for DPB1. About five DR-DQ haplotypes were treated as single units for association and clustering because of strong linkage in the cohort. Across some 400 genotyped donors of the cohort, an average of approximately 240,000 unique TCR beta nucleotide sequences per donor were sequenced, and 15% to 20% of those sequences were non-productive.

In total, approximately 700 healthy bone marrow donors made up the cohort. At the time of sampling, all cohort members were nominally healthy, though unrecorded immune exposures were likely present. The donor was CMV seropositive and belonged to the group of a few hundred seropositive cohort members. Each donor provided a peripheral blood sample, and peripheral blood mononuclear cells were used for TCR beta sequencing. Genomic DNA was extracted from the blood cell samples with the Qiagen DNeasy Blood Extraction Kit. The study at large found these results: Because counts were too low, fewer than 20 rarely observed V segments, including chromosome 9 orphons, were excluded from the earlier analysis of around 640 of the donors. The cohort was sequenced for TCR beta chains only, and without alpha or paired-chain data the features that could be detected were limited. In a later analysis, the rate of TCR association differed among HLA loci, with DRB1 alleles having the most associated TCRs and HLA-C alleles having the fewest. When HLA alleles, especially DR and DQ, strongly co-occurred, attributing TCR associations to individual alleles was difficult. A further reported finding was that TCR beta sequences accurately predicted the HLA-A and HLA-B alleles for most subjects in the first cohort. Because HLA typing was unavailable for some donors at each locus, only the typed subset was used in association tests. V-gene and J-gene trimming of TCR beta chains was associated with a missense DCLRE1C variant in a later genetic analysis, and the association was replicated in an independent cohort. The 87-base-pair reads could not distinguish some IMGT-functional V segments, including TRBV6-2 and TRBV6-3, so those segments were excluded. Specific HLA alleles were associated with 18,000 or so TCR beta sequences at a false discovery rate of 0.05 in a later analysis. The study gave a list of under 200 TCR beta chains associated with cytomegalovirus. Most TCR sequences were observed very rarely across donors, whereas some public TCRs were present in many individuals. CMV serostatus was the only immune exposure information available for the cohort. In a later analysis, several top co-occurrence clusters were reported to appear linked to parvovirus B19, influenza, CMV and Epstein-Barr virus. In a later genetic analysis, fewer N-insertions in productive TCRs were reported among donors in an Asian-associated ancestry cluster than the approximately 710-donor mean. A group of highly shared sequence variants was considered likely to be a technical artifact of the sequencing pipeline. In a later analysis, HLA-associated TCR beta chains showed more clonal expansion and lower generation probabilities than non-associated chains that were equally common. Most CMV-associated TCR beta chains appeared to be HLA-restricted in a later analysis, and the HLA associations seemed to be driven largely by CMV exposure. In vitro tests confirmed that three of the cytomegalovirus-associated TCR beta chains recognize cytomegalovirus antigens. The classifier was reported to diagnose cytomegalovirus status with high specificity and sensitivity in both the original and validation cohorts. Broadly in line with IMGT annotations, most TCR beta V segments showed up in productive rearrangements about 90% or about 30% of the time in an earlier analysis of around 550 of the donors. Presence/absence analyses assumed roughly uniform sequencing depth across donors, an assumption that may not hold. Correlated functional status among segregating V segments might be attributable to linkage disequilibrium, but an unknown experimental factor could not be ruled out. The authors suggested that the approach could potentially be generalized to other disease states and immunological phenotypes.

A word on this clone: Its antigen is currently not known. Base qualities are not at hand, and no much larger clone is one base apart.

The CDR3 covers 15 residues, taking in both the cysteine and the phenylalanine. Just CDR3 DNA is preserved here, 45 bases in frame from base 1. Looking up the germline V gene yields CDR1 SGDLS and CDR2 YYNGEE. Trimmed from V: 0 bases; trimmed from J: 4 bases; junction bases lacking a gene match: 2. Library generation was performed with the immunoSEQ multiplex PCR assay. For the multiplex PCR, a mixture combining 60 forward primers for TCR Vbeta segments and 13 reverse primers for TCR Jbeta segments was used. The CDR3 region of rearranged TCR beta genes was amplified from genomic DNA by a multiplex PCR assay. The amplified TCR beta libraries were sequenced on the Illumina HiSeq System as 87-base-pair reads. Per the authors' processing: Across the 640 or so repertoires, a later analysis counted roughly 77 million unique TCR beta chains, around 11 million of which were shared by at least two donors. Raw reads were error-corrected and collapsed into unique sequences by a nearest-neighbor algorithm in which closely related sequences were merged to remove PCR and sequencing errors. V, D and J gene segments were assigned by aligning CDR3 sequences to IMGT reference sequences. Each retained sequence needed at least a six-nucleotide match to both a V gene segment and a J gene segment. A rearrangement was called productive if the CDR3 had no stop codons and remained in frame with V and J, and every other rearrangement was called non-productive. CDR3 was defined by IMGT convention, running from the second conserved V-encoded cysteine to the conserved J-encoded phenylalanine. The earlier analysis of 587 of the donors excluded any sequence lacking an unambiguous match to a single V gene segment. An earlier analysis of 587 of the donors called V segments functional above 56.7% productive rearrangements and segregating when the between-donor standard deviation exceeded 5%. A statistical classification framework was developed to diagnose cytomegalovirus status using the catalog of TCR beta chain sequences. A later analysis assigned V and J genes by comparing TCR nucleotide sequences with IMGT/GENE-DB human TR gene sequences. Using the TCRdist pipeline, a later analysis assigned CDR3 sequences along with most-parsimonious VDJ recombination scenarios. A later analysis defined each TCR beta chain by its CDR3 amino acid sequence plus V-gene family, and excluded reads lacking a unique V-gene family. In a later analysis, approximately 590 highly shared, low-generation-probability nucleotide sequences were removed to address suspected cross-contamination and a sequencing artifact. In a later analysis, a clonal expansion index for each public chain was calculated from normalized within-repertoire ranks of inferred template counts. In a later analysis, generation probabilities were computed using a VDJ recombination model fitted to out-of-frame rearrangements, and the results were checked against IGoR. In a later analysis, hypergeometric tests were used to score TCR-TCR, TCR-HLA and TCR-CMV co-occurrence, with a repertoire-size bias correction applied to TCR pairs. A later analysis estimated false discovery rates by permuting HLA or CMV assignments 20 times. A later analysis grouped co-occurring TCRs with DBSCAN, adding TCRdist sequence similarity when clustering within HLA-allele-positive subsets. Repertoires with fewer than 30,000 or more than 120,000 public chains, plus five repertoires with anomalous nucleotide sharing, were excluded from co-occurrence clustering. The clones in this table, taken by TCRdb from immuneACCESS, are in-frame only. Not every clone is retained; where verified, under half of the shortfall comes from an unresolved V gene, and the cause of the rest is unknown. V, J and clone size are those of that table, while D and trimming were read from the DNA. The sample table contains around 160,000 clones; only one count was recorded for 68% of them. The ten largest clones take up 2.8% of the sample.

Specimen: PBMCs. Here the chain combines TRBV9 and TRBJ2-3; TRBD1 lines up with 10 middle nucleotides. The TCR was taken from a woman between 40 and 50 years old in good health and CMV-seropositive. CDR3 region: CASSVGTGGPDTQYF. Read as DNA, the sequence is TGTGCCAGCAGCGTAGGGACAGGGGGTCCAGATACGCAGTATTTT.